The source of this T cell receptor beta chain is a study of beta chain features in type 1 diabetes. About the study: Sorted cells numbering approximately 110,000,000 were examined across all samples. Study results and limitations: Type 1 diabetes patients showed a moderate but significant shortening of TCRB CDR3s in all four CD4+ subsets.

Concerning this clone: Antigen: not known.

CDR1 SGHTA and CDR2 FQGNSA come from the germline V gene. The CDR3 is made up of 15 amino acids. J lost 4 bases, V lost 7 bases, and 7 bases had no gene match. What was sequenced were expressed TCRB transcripts, since all of the isolated RNA had been reverse transcribed. Sequencing of naive, central memory and regulatory T cell samples gave an average of around 3.8 million reads. Profiled with immunoSEQ multiplex PCR; TCRdb holds only in-frame clones, not every one. The sample shows 620,000 or so clones, about 16% of them seen only once. The chain joins TRBV7-2 to TRBJ1-5; 10 bases align to TRBD1. The TCR originated in a man aged 18-30 years in good health. Sequenced material: naive CD4+ T cells from blood. The DNA for the CDR3 is TGTGCCAGCACCCCGGGACAGGGGATTAATCAGCCCCAGCATTTT. Its translation: CASTPGQGINQPQHF. Full variable domain (remainder filled in from reference TRBV7-2 and TRBJ1-5): GAGVSQSPSNKVTEKGKDVELRCDPISGHTALYWYRQSLGQGLEFLIYFQGNSAPDKSGLPSDRFSAERTGGSVSTLTIQRTQQEDSAVYLCASTPGQGINQPQHFGDGTRLSIL.